This T cell receptor (beta chain) is from a study of cytomegalovirus exposure and HLA in healthy donors. With regard to this clone: Antigen: not known.

Study results and limitations: Usually a TCR sequence was rare, but some public TCRs were found in many donors. The later analysis indicated that the majority of CMV-associated TCR beta chains appeared HLA-restricted. The CMV antigen specificity of a few CMV-associated chains was confirmed through in vitro analysis. Later on, a genetic analysis was performed. It linked a missense variant in DCLRE1C with V- and J-gene trimming of TCR beta.

The PCR ran on 60 Vbeta and 13 Jbeta primers. The method was immunoSEQ multiplex PCR; TCRdb's version includes in-frame clones alone and lacks a portion of them. Here the sample table reports 60,000 to 75,000 clones. After removal of 0 bases from V and 5 bases from J, the junction contained 13 bases not matched to a gene. Germline CDR1 and CDR2: MGHRA and YSYEKL. The CDR3 runs to 17 residues. Material for sequencing was PBMCs. V usage is TRBV4-1 and J usage is TRBJ2-7, with 7 bases matching TRBD2. This clonotype originated in a female donor in good health and CMV-seropositive. The CDR3: CASSQDSATSSINEQYF. The CDR3 DNA follows: TGCGCCAGCAGCCAAGATTCGGCGACTAGCAGTATCAACGAGCAGTACTTC.